Each of the 32 T cell receptor beta chains below was sequenced from the same sample in a study of T cells in Graves' hyperthyroidism and ophthalmopathy (dated by TCRdb to about 2019). Receptor libraries were prepared by multiplex PCR. The sequencer listed for this sample is Illumina HiSeq 2000. TCR beta CDR3 regions were amplified from RNA transcripts. The first round of RT-PCR for the TCR CDR3 was performed with the HTBI primer set and the Qiagen OneStep RT-PCR kit. TCRdb passed the public sequencing reads through fastp at Q25 and MiXCR, retaining productive beta sequences. Every entry covers one CDR3 protein and lists the most common genes and DNA from its rows. The sample table holds under 400,000 distinct CDR3 sequences, of which around 14% were seen once. Approximately 11% of the sample is taken by the ten largest. Sequenced material: blood. These receptors were taken from a woman aged 60 to 75 with Graves' hyperthyroidism.

This clonotype was counted ten times or more. The chain combines TRBV2 with TRBJ2-7; 11 bases are a match to TRBD1. Germline V gene lookup returns CDR1 SNHLY and CDR2 FYNNEI. With 10 bases clipped from V and 3 bases from J, the junction kept 5 bases outside the gene matches. The CDR3 consists of 13 residues. CDR3 nucleotide sequence: TGTGCCACTGCCGGGACAGGGGGCTACGAGCAGTACTTC. Its translation: CATAGTGGYEQYF.

This clonotype was observed many times. The chain links TRBV2 to TRBJ1-1; no firm D call. CDR1 and CDR2 from the germline V gene are SNHLY and FYNNEI. Between the trimmed V and J ends, which lost 5 bases and 0 bases, there was a span of 10 bases. The CDR3 has 14 amino acids. CDR3 residues: CASSWIRMNTEAFF. Written as DNA, the CDR3 is TGTGCCAGCAGTTGGATCAGAATGAACACTGAAGCTTTCTTT.

The sample holds many counts of this clonotype. The CDR3 region is CSARGQGRTVSNTEAFF. The CDR3, as DNA: TGCAGTGCTAGGGGACAGGGGCGTACCGTTTCCAACACTGAAGCTTTCTTT. The chain links TRBV20-1 to TRBJ1-1, with 10 nucleotides matching TRBD1. Germline loops: CDR1 DFQATT, CDR2 SNEGSKA (reference sequence). The V segment lost 3 bases and the J segment 2 bases; nucleotides outside the gene matches: 12. The CDR3 is 17 amino acids.

This clonotype showed up many times. The rearrangement joins TRBV10-3 to TRBJ2-3; 9 bases are a match to TRBD2. The V segment lost 1 base and the J segment 6 bases; nucleotides outside the gene matches: 17. The length of the CDR3 is 19 residues. CDR1 is ENHRY, CDR2 SYGVKD, per germline. CDR3 sequence (DNA): TGTGCCATCAGTGAGTATCGACTAGCGGCCCTCCGTCTGGGGGATACGCAGTATTTT. It codes for CAISEYRLAALRLGDTQYF.

Many counts were recorded for this clonotype. The chain uses TRBV6-1 and TRBJ2-7; D call uncertain. CDR3 size: 12 residues. Trimming pared 5 bases from V and 2 bases from J, leaving 7 bases between. CDR1 and CDR2 (germline): MNHNS, SASEGT. CDR3 loop: CASSTIAYEQYF. CDR3 sequence (DNA): TGTGCCAGCAGTACCATCGCCTACGAGCAGTACTTC.

This clonotype was observed many times. The chain recombines TRBV28 with TRBJ2-3; 7 positions match TRBD2. The V and J ends lost 7 bases and 0 bases, in that order; junction bases with no gene match: 10. Germline V gene data show CDR1 as MDHEN and CDR2 as SYDVKM. This CDR3 spans 16 amino acids. The CDR3 reads CASTRGRDPSTDTQYF. In nucleotides, the CDR3 is TGTGCCAGCACCCGCGGGAGAGATCCTAGCACAGATACGCAGTATTTT.

As concerns this clonotype: A much larger clone lies a single base off, so this may be a read error. The genes are TRBV24-1 and TRBJ2-5, with D perhaps TRBD2 (5 bases). CDR3 length: 14 residues. V lost 3 bases and J 4 bases, leaving 11 bases between the germline ends. CDR1 is KGHDR and CDR2 is SFDVKD in the germline V gene. The CDR3 DNA reads TGTGCCACCAGTGATGGACTCTTTAGAGAGACCCAGTACTTC. This translates into CATSDGLFRETQYF.

This chain links TRBV12-3 or TRBV12-4 with TRBJ2-3, with D tentatively TRBD1 (5 bases). This CDR3 comprises 14 residues. Trimming shortened V by 0 bases and J by 6 bases, and 10 bases separated the two germline ends. The CDR3 bases are TGTGCCAGCAGTTTAGCCCGGCAGGGCGATACGCAGTATTTT. Its translation: CASSLARQGDTQYF.

The chain uses TRBV7-3 and TRBJ2-1; TRBD2 matches 12 bases. With 6 bases clipped from V and 4 bases from J, the junction kept 22 bases outside the gene matches. Germline CDR1 SGHTA, CDR2 FQGTGA. The CDR3 extends over 21 amino acids. CDR3 region: CASSLVTGTSGSWGPYNEQFF. DNA for the CDR3: TGTGCCAGCAGTTTGGTCACCGGGACTAGCGGGTCTTGGGGGCCTTACAATGAGCAGTTCTTC.

At least ten counts were recorded for this clonotype. This rearrangement joins TRBV4-1 to TRBJ2-7; 8 bases are shared with TRBD2. J lost 0 bases, V lost 6 bases, and 7 bases had no gene match. This CDR3 comprises 15 residues. Germline CDR1 MGHRA, CDR2 YSYEKL. This CDR3 reads CASSLTSDPSYEQYF. For the CDR3, the DNA is TGCGCCAGCAGTCTGACTAGCGACCCCTCCTACGAGCAGTACTTC.

This clonotype occurred many times. The rearrangement uses TRBV18 and TRBJ2-5; 7 bases are a match to TRBD2. The CDR3 length is 15 residues. Germline V CDR1 and CDR2: KGHSH, LQKENI. After removal of 0 bases from V and 4 bases from J, the junction contained 5 bases not matched to a gene. Here the CDR3 reads CASSPPGLEGETQYF. The CDR3 DNA sequence: TGTGCCAGCTCACCACCCGGACTAGAGGGAGAGACCCAGTACTTC.

This clonotype has a count of ten or more. The chain recombines TRBV20-1 with TRBJ1-2; tentatively, D is TRBD1 (6 bases). V was pared by 5 bases and J by 2 bases, with 18 bases between. CDR1 DFQATT and CDR2 SNEGSKA come from the germline V gene (reference sequence). The CDR3 totals 15 residues. CDR3 nucleotides: TGCAGTGCTCGCAGGGACGGCGGGGGCAACTATGGCTACACCTTC. It yields the protein CSARRDGGGNYGYTF.

Ten or more counts support this clonotype. The chain recombines TRBV28 with TRBJ1-4, with D hard to call. V lost 7 bases and J 2 bases, leaving 11 bases between the germline ends. The CDR3 consists of 14 residues. CDR1 is MDHEN, CDR2 SYDVKM, per germline. The CDR3: CASTPVTTNEKLFF. The CDR3 nucleotides are TGTGCCAGCACCCCAGTTACGACTAATGAAAAACTGTTTTTT.

This clonotype appeared many times. V is TRBV13 and J is TRBJ1-1; 7 nucleotides align to TRBD1. Germline CDR1 and CDR2: PRHDT and FYEKMQ (reference sequence). CDR3 length: 16 amino acids. V gave up 1 base and J gave up 4 bases; unmatched junction bases: 9. The CDR3: CASSLAGTVVGTEAFF. The CDR3 DNA reads TGTGCCAGCAGCTTAGCGGGGACAGTCGTTGGCACTGAAGCTTTCTTT.

This clonotype showed up many times. The chain carries TRBV3-1 and TRBJ1-6; 7 bases match TRBD1. Germline V CDR1 and CDR2: LGHDT, YNNKEL (reference sequence). The CDR3 totals 13 residues. Germline trimming cut 0 bases from V and 14 bases from J; bases unmatched to any gene: 4. The CDR3 DNA is TGTGCCAGCAGCCAAGATCGACAGGGAACCCTCCACTTT. This encodes CASSQDRQGTLHF.

This chain links TRBV11-2 with TRBJ2-1; D call uncertain. Germline assignment: CDR1 SGHAT and CDR2 FQNNGV. With 1 base removed from V and 9 bases from J, the gap between germline ends came to 10 bases. CDR3 length equals 13 residues. CDR3 bases: TGTGCCAGCAGCTTAGCCCCTGCGGTTGAGCAGTTCTTC. Translation: CASSLAPAVEQFF.

This clonotype appeared many times. V gene TRBV28 combines with J gene TRBJ2-4, with TRBD2 matching over 8 bases. Trimming at V came to 7 bases and at J to 0 bases, leaving 5 bases not matched to a gene. Germline V CDR1 and CDR2: MDHEN, SYDVKM. CDR3 size: 15 residues. In DNA, the CDR3 is TGTGCCAGCACCGTAGCGGGACTAGCCAAAAACATTCAGTACTTC. This codes for CASTVAGLAKNIQYF.

This clonotype has a count of ten or more. The chain uses TRBV7-9 and TRBJ2-7, with D possibly being TRBD2 (6 bases). CDR1 and CDR2 from the germline V gene are SEHNR and FQNEAQ (reference sequence). This CDR3 spans 15 amino acids. Trimming took off 5 bases at V and 1 base at J, with 15 bases between the two ends. CDR3 sequence: CASSPFEGGSYEQYF. Here the CDR3 DNA reads TGTGCCAGCAGCCCGTTTGAGGGAGGTTCCTACGAGCAGTACTTC.

This clonotype was seen repeatedly, ten times or more. V gene TRBV19 combines with J gene TRBJ2-3; 9 bases fit TRBD2. This CDR3 contains 15 residues. V trimming: 3 bases; J trimming: 3 bases; junction bases outside the gene matches: 4. The germline V gene encodes CDR1 LNHDA and CDR2 SQIVND (reference sequence). CDR3 loop: CASSMGREGTDTQYF. Written as DNA, the CDR3 is TGTGCCAGTAGTATGGGGCGGGAGGGAACAGATACGCAGTATTTT.

This clonotype was seen more than once but under ten times. The genes are TRBV15 and TRBJ2-3; D unresolved. CDR1 is LNHNV and CDR2 is YYDKDF in the germline V gene (reference sequence). The germline V and J ends were trimmed by 1 base and 5 bases, with 13 bases remaining between them. This CDR3 comprises 15 residues. CDR3 loop: CATSRGTASGDTQYF. As DNA, the CDR3 is TGTGCCACCAGCAGAGGGACGGCAAGTGGAGATACGCAGTATTTT.

The sample holds many counts of this clonotype. This chain connects TRBV5-5 to TRBJ2-1, with D uncertain. CDR1 is SGHKS and CDR2 is YYEKEE in the germline V gene (reference sequence). This CDR3 comprises 15 residues. V gave up 6 bases and J gave up 0 bases, with 13 bases separating them. CDR3 DNA sequence: TGTGCCAGCATTCCAAGGATAAGCTCCTACAATGAGCAGTTCTTC. Translated: CASIPRISSYNEQFF.

This chain connects TRBV6-1 to TRBJ1-1; TRBD1 agrees at 7 bases. The CDR3 is 14 amino acids. Germline V gene data show CDR1 as MNHNS and CDR2 as SASEGT. V dropped 6 bases and J dropped 5; count of bases not matched to a gene: 9. CDR3: CASRIEAGGTEAFF. DNA for the CDR3: TGTGCCAGCAGAATAGAGGCAGGGGGGACTGAAGCTTTCTTT.

This clonotype was detected ten times or more. This rearrangement joins TRBV20-1 to TRBJ2-1; 13 bases are shared with TRBD2. Germline CDR1 and CDR2: DFQATT and SNEGSKA (reference sequence). After removal of 1 base from V and 9 bases from J, the junction contained 6 bases not matched to a gene. CDR3 length equals 15 residues. CDR3 protein: CSARGGTSGTGEQFF. The CDR3 DNA sequence: TGCAGTGCTAGAGGTGGGACTAGCGGGACCGGTGAGCAGTTCTTC.

This clonotype was seen repeatedly, ten times or more. The chain carries TRBV7-9 and TRBJ2-3, with D unclear. The CDR3 is 13 residues long. Germline lookup yields CDR1 SEHNR and CDR2 FQNEAQ (reference sequence). With 4 bases removed from V and 0 bases from J, the gap between germline ends came to 5 bases. The CDR3 DNA sequence: TGTGCCAGCAGCTCAGCGAGCACAGATACGCAGTATTTT. Translation gives CASSSASTDTQYF.

The chain recombines TRBV20-1 with TRBJ2-1; D is unresolved. V was shortened by 2 bases and J by 2 bases, with 7 bases between the two germline ends. This CDR3 region has 13 residues. Germline CDR1 is DFQATT and CDR2 is SNEGSKA (reference sequence). The DNA for the CDR3 is TGCAGTGCTAGAAGGGAAACCTACAATGAGCAGTTCTTC. Protein sequence: CSARRETYNEQFF.

This clonotype showed up many times. V and J are TRBV3-1 and TRBJ2-1; D might be TRBD1 (5 bases). Germline values: CDR1 LGHDT, CDR2 YNNKEL (reference sequence). This CDR3 region has 14 residues. Trimming shortened V by 0 bases and J by 5 bases, and 8 bases separated the two germline ends. The CDR3 coding sequence is TGTGCCAGCAGCCAAGAAGGACATCACAATGAGCAGTTCTTC. This encodes CASSQEGHHNEQFF.

This clonotype was counted ten times or more. This rearrangement joins TRBV7-8 to TRBJ2-7; TRBD2 aligns across 8 bases. This CDR3 is built from 15 residues. Germline lookup yields CDR1 SGHVS and CDR2 FQNEAQ. V lost 2 bases to trimming and J lost 7 bases; unmatched junction nucleotides: 10. CDR3 in DNA: TGTGCCAGCAGCTTAAGTAGCGGGACTGTGTGGGAGCAGTACTTC. Protein: CASSLSSGTVWEQYF.

This clonotype appeared many times. This chain joins TRBV20-1 and TRBJ2-1, with D uncertain. The length of the CDR3 is 12 residues. Between the trimmed V and J ends, which lost 2 bases and 3 bases, there was a span of 5 bases. CDR1 is DFQATT and CDR2 is SNEGSKA in the germline V gene (reference sequence). The CDR3 region is CSARRFYNEQFF. CDR3 bases: TGCAGTGCTAGACGATTCTACAATGAGCAGTTCTTC.

The chain links TRBV5-4 to TRBJ2-3; D unresolved. The CDR3 is 16 amino acids. V was pared by 4 bases and J by 0 bases, with 15 bases between. From germline, CDR1 is SGHNT and CDR2 YYREEE (reference sequence). This chain's CDR3 is CASSTNPTASTDTQYF. CDR3 bases: TGTGCCAGCAGCACAAATCCGACGGCCAGCACAGATACGCAGTATTTT.

V and J are TRBV9 and TRBJ2-2; TRBD2 agrees at 15 bases. This CDR3 region has 20 residues. The ends lost 4 bases at V and 5 bases at J; junction bases unmatched: 15. Germline V gene lookup returns CDR1 SGDLS and CDR2 YYNGEE. CDR3 region: CASSSPSGLAGGPWTGELFF. The CDR3 nucleotides are TGTGCCAGCAGCTCACCCTCCGGACTAGCGGGAGGGCCGTGGACCGGGGAGCTGTTTTTT. The variable domain in full, with the rest retrieved from reference TRBV9 and TRBJ2-2, is DSGVTQTPKHLITATGQRVTLRCSPRSGDLSVYWYQQSLDQGLQFLIQYYNGEERAKGNILERFSAQQFPDLHSELNLSSLELGDSALYFCASSSPSGLAGGPWTGELFFGEGSRLTVL.

This chain links TRBV18 with TRBJ2-3, with D perhaps given as TRBD1 or TRBD2 (5 bases each). Trimming stripped 1 base from V and 2 bases from J, with 10 bases between. Germline V gives CDR1 KGHSH, CDR2 LQKENI. The CDR3 has 15 residues. The CDR3 loop is CASSPRDGDTDTQYF. DNA for the CDR3: TGTGCCAGCTCACCACGGGACGGAGACACAGATACGCAGTATTTT.

This clonotype was found a few times. V gene TRBV5-5 combines with J gene TRBJ2-2; D is undetermined. This CDR3 is 16 amino acids long. Trimming stripped 2 bases from V and 0 bases from J, with 11 bases between. The germline gives CDR1 SGHKS, CDR2 YYEKEE (reference sequence). The CDR3 region has the DNA TGTGCCAGCAGCTTTCTATCAGCCCCGAACACCGGGGAGCTGTTTTTT. It is translated as CASSFLSAPNTGELFF.